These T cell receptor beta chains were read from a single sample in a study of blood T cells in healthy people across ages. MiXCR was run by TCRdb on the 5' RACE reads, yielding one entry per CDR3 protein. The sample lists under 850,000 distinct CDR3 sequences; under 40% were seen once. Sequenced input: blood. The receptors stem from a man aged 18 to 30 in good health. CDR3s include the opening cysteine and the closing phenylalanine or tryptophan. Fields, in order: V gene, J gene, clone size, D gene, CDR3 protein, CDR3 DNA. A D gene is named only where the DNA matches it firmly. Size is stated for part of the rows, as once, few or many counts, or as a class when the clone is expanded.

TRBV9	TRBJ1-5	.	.	CASSVGWGRGQPQHF	TGTGCCAGCAGCGTAGGATGGGGGAGGGGGCAGCCCCAGCATTTT
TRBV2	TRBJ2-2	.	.	CASSGRGARTGELFF	TGTGCCAGCAGTGGACGGGGGGCGCGAACCGGGGAGCTGTTTTTT
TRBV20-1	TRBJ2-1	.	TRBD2	CSAPAPGLAGGIFSYNEQFF	TGCAGTGCTCCCGCCCCGGGGCTAGCGGGGGGGATCTTCTCCTACAATGAGCAGTTCTTC
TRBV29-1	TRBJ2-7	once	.	CSVVGIGGSDNEQYF	TGCAGCGTTGTAGGGATTGGGGGGTCGGACAATGAGCAGTACTTC
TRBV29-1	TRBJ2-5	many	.	CSVIQGVRETQYF	TGCAGCGTCATCCAGGGTGTGAGGGAGACCCAGTACTTC
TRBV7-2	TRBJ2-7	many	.	CASSLGFREYEQYF	TGTGCCAGCAGCTTAGGATTCAGAGAGTACGAGCAGTACTTC
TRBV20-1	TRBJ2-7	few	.	CSAFSGNYEQYF	TGCAGTGCTTTCTCCGGCAACTACGAGCAGTACTTC
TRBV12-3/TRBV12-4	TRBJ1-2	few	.	CATRSSTGNYGYTF	TGTGCCACCAGATCCTCCACAGGGAACTATGGCTACACCTTC
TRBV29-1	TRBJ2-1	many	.	CSVEPTGTYNEQFF	TGCAGCGTTGAGCCCACAGGGACCTACAATGAGCAGTTCTTC
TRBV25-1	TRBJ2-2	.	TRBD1	CASSELTGDTGELFF	TGTGCCAGCAGTGAGCTTACAGGGGACACCGGGGAGCTGTTTTTT
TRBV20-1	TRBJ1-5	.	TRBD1	CSASRDRYQPQHF	TGCAGTGCTAGTCGGGACAGGTATCAGCCCCAGCATTTT
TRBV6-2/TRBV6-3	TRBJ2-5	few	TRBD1	CASQFERQGDDEQYF	TGTGCCAGCCAGTTTGAGAGACAGGGGGATGATGAGCAGTACTTC
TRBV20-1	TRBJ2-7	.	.	CSASSLRESSYEQYF	TGCAGTGCTAGCTCCCTGCGGGAAAGCTCCTACGAGCAGTACTTC
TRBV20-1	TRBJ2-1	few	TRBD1	CSARQGDNEQFF	TGCAGTGCCCGACAGGGCGACAATGAGCAGTTCTTC
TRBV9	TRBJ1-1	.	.	CASSVGGGGGTEAFF	TGTGCCAGCAGCGTAGGCGGGGGAGGTGGGACTGAAGCTTTCTTT
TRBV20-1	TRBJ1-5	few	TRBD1	CSAPRWTGLNQPQHF	TGCAGTGCTCCCCGTTGGACAGGGTTAAATCAGCCCCAGCATTTT
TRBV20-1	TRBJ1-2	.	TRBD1	CSGTGAGGYTF	TGCAGTGGGACAGGGGCGGGTGGCTACACCTTC
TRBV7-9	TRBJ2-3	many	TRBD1	CASSLRDPGTEIDTQYF	TGTGCCAGCAGCTTAAGAGATCCGGGGACAGAGATAGATACGCAGTATTTT
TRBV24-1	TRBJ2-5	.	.	CATSSQGEGQETQYF	TGTGCCACCAGTTCCCAGGGGGAGGGGCAAGAGACCCAGTACTTC
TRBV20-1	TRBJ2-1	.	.	CSASLPRQQYNEQFF	TGCAGTGCTAGTCTTCCCCGACAGCAGTACAATGAGCAGTTCTTC
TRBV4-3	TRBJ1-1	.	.	CASSQVGRGHEAFF	TGCGCCAGCAGCCAAGTGGGCCGGGGTCATGAAGCTTTCTTT
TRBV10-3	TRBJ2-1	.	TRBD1	CAIRAMTGKTGNEQFF	TGTGCCATCAGAGCGATGACAGGGAAGACGGGGAATGAGCAGTTCTTC
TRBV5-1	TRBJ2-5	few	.	CASSLSKTASFLYNEQYF	TGCGCCAGCAGCTTGAGTAAGACAGCCTCGTTTCTTTACAATGAGCAGTACTTC
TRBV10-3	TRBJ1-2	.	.	CAISDGHREGVNYGYTF	TGTGCCATCAGCGACGGACACCGGGAGGGGGTTAACTATGGCTACACCTTC
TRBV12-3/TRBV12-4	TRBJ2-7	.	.	CASRGYDNEQYF	TGTGCCAGCAGGGGCTACGACAATGAGCAGTACTTC
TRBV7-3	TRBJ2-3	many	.	CASSLFTSADTQYF	TGTGCCAGCAGCTTATTCACTAGTGCAGATACGCAGTATTTT
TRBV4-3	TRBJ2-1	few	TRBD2	CASSQEAGLAGGQQFF	TGCGCCAGCAGCCAAGAGGCAGGACTAGCGGGGGGCCAGCAGTTCTTC
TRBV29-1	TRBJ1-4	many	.	CSARQRPDNEKLFF	TGCAGCGCCCGACAGAGGCCCGATAATGAAAAACTGTTTTTT
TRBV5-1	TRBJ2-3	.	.	CASSPARDSPDTQYF	TGCGCCAGCAGCCCCGCCCGGGACTCCCCCGATACGCAGTATTTT
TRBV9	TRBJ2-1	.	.	CASSPRDWPYNEQFF	TGTGCCAGCAGCCCAAGGGACTGGCCGTACAATGAGCAGTTCTTC
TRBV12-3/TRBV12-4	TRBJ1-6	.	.	CASSGGGVGSPPHF	TGTGCCAGCTCCGGCGGGGGAGTGGGTTCACCCCCCCACTTT
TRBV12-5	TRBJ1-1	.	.	CASGFPNQIEAFF	TGTGCTAGTGGTTTCCCGAACCAGATTGAAGCTTTCTTT
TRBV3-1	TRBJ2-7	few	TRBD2	CASSPTGGVYEQYF	TGTGCCAGCAGCCCGACGGGGGGGGTCTACGAGCAGTACTTC
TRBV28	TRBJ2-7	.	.	CASITGGASNEQYF	TGTGCCAGCATCACCGGAGGGGCCAGTAATGAGCAGTACTTC
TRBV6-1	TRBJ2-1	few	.	CASRGGASYNEQFF	TGTGCCAGCAGGGGGGGGGCGTCCTACAATGAGCAGTTCTTC
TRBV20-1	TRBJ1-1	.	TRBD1	CSARFGRGGTEAFF	TGCAGTGCTAGGTTCGGCAGGGGGGGCACTGAAGCTTTCTTT
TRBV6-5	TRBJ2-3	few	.	CASSPGEVTQYF	TGTGCCAGCAGCCCCGGGGAGGTTACGCAGTATTTT
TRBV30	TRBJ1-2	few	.	CAWRGDGYTF	TGTGCCTGGAGGGGAGATGGCTACACCTTC
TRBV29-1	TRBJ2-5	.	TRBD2	CSVDLPGLAYNEQYF	TGCAGCGTTGATCTTCCGGGACTAGCCTACAATGAGCAGTACTTC
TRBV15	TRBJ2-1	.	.	CATSRDGRTYNEQFF	TGTGCCACCAGCAGAGATGGCAGGACCTACAATGAGCAGTTCTTC
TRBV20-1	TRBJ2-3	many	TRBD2	CSASPASGASTDTQYF	TGCAGTGCTAGTCCTGCTAGCGGGGCGTCGACAGATACGCAGTATTTT
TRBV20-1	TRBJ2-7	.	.	CSAISGARSPYEQYF	TGCAGTGCAATCTCAGGGGCCAGGTCTCCCTACGAGCAGTACTTC
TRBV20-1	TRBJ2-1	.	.	CSARGSRDHNEQFF	TGCAGTGCTAGAGGTTCCCGGGACCACAATGAGCAGTTCTTC
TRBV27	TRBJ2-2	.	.	CASTEQGRVNTGELFF	TGTGCCAGCACGGAACAGGGACGGGTAAACACCGGGGAGCTGTTTTTT